The 21 T cell receptor beta chains below come from one sample, sequenced in a study of cytomegalovirus exposure and HLA in healthy donors. Some clones are missing from TCRdb's copy, which holds only in-frame ones; the method was immunoSEQ multiplex PCR. The table lists over 150,000 clones, about 90% of them singletons, with 4.5% to 7% in the top ten. Input material: PBMCs. These receptors came from a woman under 40 in good health and CMV-seronegative.

J is TRBJ2-1 and V is TRBV27, with 8 bases that match TRBD2. Per the germline V gene, CDR1 is MNHEY and CDR2 is SMNVEV (reference sequence). Trimming took 4 bases from V and 9 from J; bases not matched to a gene: 8. The CDR3 is 14 amino acids. The CDR3 sequence is CASSYLAGRSEQFF. The CDR3 coding sequence is TGTGCCAGCAGTTATTTAGCGGGGCGCAGTGAGCAGTTCTTC.

This clone showed up just once. The V and J genes are TRBV4-1 and TRBJ2-5; 7 bases are a match to TRBD1. In germline, CDR1 is MGHRA, CDR2 YSYEKL. The CDR3 length is 15 residues. With V trimmed by 3 bases and J by 3 bases, 7 bases remained unmatched. The CDR3 is CASSQPGQTEETQYF. DNA for the CDR3: TGCGCCAGCAGCCAGCCGGGACAGACAGAAGAGACCCAGTACTTC.

This chain links TRBV2 with TRBJ2-3; D possibly matches TRBD1 or TRBD2 (7 bases each). CDR1 is SNHLY and CDR2 is FYNNEI in the germline V gene. This CDR3 region has 18 residues. Trimming removed 1 base from V and 2 bases from J, with 19 bases in between. CDR3: CASSEEGGVRGPTDTQYF. The CDR3 nucleotides read TGTGCCAGCAGTGAAGAAGGGGGGGTAAGGGGGCCCACAGATACGCAGTATTTT.

V and J are TRBV29-1 and TRBJ2-4; the D gene is possibly TRBD2 (5 bases). Germline loops: CDR1 SQVTM, CDR2 ANQGSEA. V shed 4 bases and J shed 6 bases, with 16 bases lying between them. CDR3 length: 14 residues. The CDR3: CSVASDGVRNIQYF. The CDR3, as DNA: TGCAGCGTTGCCTCGGACGGGGTAAGAAACATTCAGTACTTC.

The CDR3 spells CASSSVGNTEAFF. CDR3 bases: TGTGCCAGCAGCTCGGTAGGGAACACTGAAGCTTTCTTT. The chain combines TRBV7-2 with TRBJ1-1; D remains ambiguous. CDR3 length: 13 amino acids. CDR1 is SGHTA, CDR2 FQGNSA, per germline. Trimming removed 4 bases from V and 1 base from J, with 7 bases in between. Variable domain in full (rest from reference TRBV7-2 and TRBJ1-1): GAGVSQSPSNKVTEKGKDVELRCDPISGHTALYWYRQSLGQGLEFLIYFQGNSAPDKSGLPSDRFSAERTGGSVSTLTIQRTQQEDSAVYLCASSSVGNTEAFFGQGTRLTVV.

J is TRBJ2-5 and V is TRBV7-9; TRBD1 is a possible D gene (5 bases). CDR3 length equals 14 residues. V lost 9 bases and J lost 4, with 18 bases in between. Germline CDR1 reads SEHNR; CDR2 reads FQNEAQ (reference sequence). In DNA, the CDR3 is TGTGCCAGTAATAAGGGGCAGTCATTAGAGACCCAGTACTTC. This codes for CASNKGQSLETQYF.

The gene calls are TRBV27 and TRBJ2-5; TRBD2 might be the D (5 bases). Germline V gives CDR1 MNHEY, CDR2 SMNVEV (reference sequence). This CDR3 comprises 13 residues. V was pared by 9 bases and J by 5 bases, with 16 bases between. This CDR3 reads CASWDYGVETQYF. CDR3 DNA: TGTGCCAGTTGGGATTACGGGGTGGAGACCCAGTACTTC.

V usage is TRBV13 and J usage is TRBJ1-1; the D gene is possibly TRBD1 (5 bases). CDR1 and CDR2 from the germline V gene are PRHDT and FYEKMQ (reference sequence). CDR3 length: 15 amino acids. V lost 2 bases, J lost 2 bases, and 12 bases lay in between. The CDR3 DNA is TGTGCCAGCAGCTTAATTCAGGGAATAAACACTGAAGCTTTCTTT. Its translation is CASSLIQGINTEAFF.

J is TRBJ2-3 and V is TRBV2, with D possibly TRBD2 on 6 matching bases. Trimming removed 5 bases at V and 4 bases at J, with 10 bases between. Per germline, CDR1 SNHLY and CDR2 FYNNEI. The CDR3 length is 13 residues. Here the CDR3 DNA reads TGTGCCAGCAGTCGGGAGTGGGCAGATACGCAGTATTTT. Translated, it gives CASSREWADTQYF.

The rearrangement links TRBV7-8 to TRBJ1-6; maybe TRBD1 (6 bases). V was shortened by 4 bases and J by 3 bases, with 13 bases between the two germline ends. This CDR3 comprises 16 residues. CDR1 SGHVS and CDR2 FQNEAQ come from the germline V gene. The CDR3 loop reads CASSSMEGHYNSPLHF. For the CDR3, the DNA is TGTGCCAGCAGCTCAATGGAGGGACACTATAATTCACCCCTCCACTTT.

This sequence joins TRBV5-4 and TRBJ2-1, with 9 positions matching TRBD1. This CDR3 has 14 residues. Germline-derived CDR1 and CDR2 are SGHNT and YYREEE (reference sequence). V lost 4 bases to trimming and J lost 9 bases; unmatched junction nucleotides: 8. CDR3 in DNA: TGTGCCAGCAGCCAGGACAGGGGCTCGGGTGAGCAGTTCTTC. This translates into CASSQDRGSGEQFF.

In this sample, this clone turned up once. The rearrangement joins TRBV4-3 to TRBJ1-3; D is undetermined. The CDR3 has 18 residues. V lost 0 bases and J 0 bases, leaving 15 bases between the germline ends. The germline V gene encodes CDR1 LGHNA and CDR2 YSLEER. The CDR3 is CASSQDHFSLGSGNTIYF. DNA of the CDR3: TGCGCCAGCAGCCAAGATCACTTTAGTTTGGGCTCTGGAAACACCATATATTTT.

The chain recombines TRBV5-1 with TRBJ2-5; no reliable D call. There are 15 residues in the CDR3. CDR1 and CDR2 (germline): SGHRS, YFSETQ. Trimming took off 1 base at V and 4 bases at J, with 14 bases between the two ends. CDR3: CASSLFGVGGETQYF. The CDR3 DNA reads as TGCGCCAGCAGCTTGTTCGGCGTAGGTGGAGAGACCCAGTACTTC.

V and J are TRBV27 and TRBJ1-2, with D hard to call. The CDR3 loop spans 16 amino acids. Looked up from germline, CDR1 is MNHEY and CDR2 is SMNVEV (reference sequence). Between the trimmed V and J ends, which lost 4 bases and 0 bases, there was a span of 15 bases. The CDR3 DNA sequence: TGTGCCAGCAGTTCACGTCGGGTTGGAGCTAACTATGGCTACACCTTC. Translating gives CASSSRRVGANYGYTF.

V is TRBV13 and J is TRBJ1-1; D is ambiguous. This CDR3 is 15 amino acids long. Germline CDR1 and CDR2: PRHDT and FYEKMQ (reference sequence). Trimming removed 1 base from V and 0 bases from J, with 9 bases in between. The CDR3 loop is CASSLVGGLNTEAFF. CDR3 DNA sequence: TGTGCCAGCAGCTTAGTGGGCGGACTGAACACTGAAGCTTTCTTT. Together with reference TRBV13 and TRBJ1-1, the CDR3 gives the full variable domain: AAGVIQSPRHLIKEKRETATLKCYPIPRHDTVYWYQQGPGQDPQFLISFYEKMQSDKGSIPDRFSAQQFSDYHSELNMSSLELGDSALYFCASSLVGGLNTEAFFGQGTRLTVV.

The chain uses TRBV27 and TRBJ1-1; a weak D match, TRBD1 (5 bases). V dropped 4 bases and J dropped 5 bases, with 11 bases sitting between them. The CDR3 is 13 amino acids. Germline V gene sequence: CDR1 MNHEY, CDR2 SMNVEV (reference sequence). The chain's CDR3 is CASSSWGETEAFF. The CDR3 nucleotides read TGTGCCAGCAGTTCCTGGGGGGAGACTGAAGCTTTCTTT.

A single count supports this clone. Additional DNA sequences in this sample encode the identical CDR3. This chain uses TRBV4-1 with TRBJ2-7; D perhaps matches TRBD1 (6 bases). CDR1 is MGHRA and CDR2 is YSYEKL in the germline V gene. The CDR3 consists of 15 residues. V dropped 4 bases and J dropped 2 bases, with 15 bases sitting between them. CDR3 coding DNA: TGCGCCAGCAGCCCGGGAACAGGGCCTACCTACGAGCAGTACTTC. Translated: CASSPGTGPTYEQYF.

J is TRBJ2-1 and V is TRBV5-6; 14 nucleotides agree with TRBD2. Per the germline V gene, CDR1 is SGHDT and CDR2 is YYEEEE. The CDR3 runs to 15 residues. V was pared by 2 bases and J by 9 bases, with 4 bases of the junction left unmatched. CDR3 amino acids: CASSFGLAGGGEQFF. Written as DNA, the CDR3 is TGTGCCAGCAGCTTTGGACTAGCGGGAGGTGGTGAGCAGTTCTTC.

The V and J genes are TRBV7-9 and TRBJ2-7; 9 bases line up with TRBD2. The length of the CDR3 is 15 residues. Trimming took 0 bases from V and 2 from J; bases not matched to a gene: 2. CDR1 and CDR2 from the germline V gene are SEHNR and FQNEAQ (reference sequence). The CDR3 nucleotides are TGTGCCAGCAGCTTAGCGGGACTAGCAGCCTACGAGCAGTACTTC. Amino acid sequence: CASSLAGLAAYEQYF. Together with reference TRBV7-9 and TRBJ2-7, the CDR3 gives the full variable domain: DTGVSQNPRHKITKRGQNVTFRCDPISEHNRLYWYRQTLGQGPEFLTYFQNEAQLEKSRLLSDRFSAERPKGSFSTLEIQRTEQGDSAMYLCASSLAGLAAYEQYFGPGTRLTVT.

This chain uses TRBV6-6 with TRBJ1-1, with 8 positions matching TRBD1. Germline CDR1 MNHNY, CDR2 SVGAGI (reference sequence). The CDR3 length is 12 residues. With 4 bases clipped from V and 8 bases from J, the junction kept 3 bases outside the gene matches. The CDR3 reads CASSLTGDEAFF. The CDR3 DNA follows: TGTGCCAGCAGTTTGACAGGGGACGAAGCTTTCTTT.

This chain's CDR3 is CASSLRGPSYEQYF. In DNA form, the CDR3 reads TGTGCCAGCAGCTTGCGGGGGCCGAGCTACGAGCAGTACTTC. The chain combines TRBV11-1 with TRBJ2-7, with D possibly being TRBD2 (7 bases). The germline V gene has CDR1 SGHAT and CDR2 FQDESV (reference sequence). CDR3 length: 14 amino acids. V lost 3 bases and J 3 bases, leaving 12 bases between the germline ends.